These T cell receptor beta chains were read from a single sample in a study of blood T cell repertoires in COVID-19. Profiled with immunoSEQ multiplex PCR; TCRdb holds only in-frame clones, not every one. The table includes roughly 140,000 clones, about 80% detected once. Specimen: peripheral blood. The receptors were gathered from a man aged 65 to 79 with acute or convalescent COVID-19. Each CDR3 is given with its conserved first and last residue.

CDR3aa: CASSLARVNTGELFF
v_gene: TRBV5-1
len: 15

CDR3aa: CASSGGAETQYF
v_gene: TRBV5-1
len: 12

CDR3aa: CASSQAGQGGSPLHF
v_gene: TRBV4-1
len: 15

CDR3aa: CASSGTSGSYEQYF
v_gene: TRBV9
len: 14

CDR3aa: CASSIGGYQETQYF
v_gene: TRBV5-1
len: 14

CDR3aa: CASSPGQGPQETQYF
v_gene: TRBV18
len: 15

CDR3aa: CASRRGRQGPDTQYF
v_gene: TRBV2
len: 15

CDR3aa: CASSPVELGNQPQHF
v_gene: TRBV7-9
len: 15

CDR3aa: CASSPQGNTEAFF
v_gene: TRBV11-3
len: 13

CDR3aa: CASSSRTGGLYGYTF
v_gene: TRBV19
len: 15

CDR3aa: CASSLDGAYNEQFF
v_gene: TRBV5-1
len: 14